These 25 T cell receptor beta chains share one sample of origin, sequenced in a study of technical replicates of blood from a few donors. Measured with immunoSEQ multiplex PCR; TCRdb has only the in-frame clones, and not every one. The data contain some 98,000 clones, around 95% of them singletons. The sequenced material came from T cells isolated from PBMCs. The receptors come from a human donor in good health.

The chain joins TRBV7-9 to TRBJ2-7; 13 bases map to TRBD2. CDR1 and CDR2 (germline): SEHNR, FQNEAQ (reference sequence). The CDR3 length is 17 residues. The J segment lost 6 bases and the V segment lost 6 bases, leaving 14 bases of the junction unmatched. In DNA, the CDR3 is TGTGCCAGCAGTTGGACCTCCGGGACTAGCGGGAAAGTCGAGCAGTACTTC. Amino acid sequence: CASSWTSGTSGKVEQYF.

This clone was picked up a small number of times. The same CDR3 can be traced to other DNA sequences in this sample. The chain combines TRBV7-9 with TRBJ1-1, with D hard to call. This CDR3 has 16 residues. V dropped 5 bases and J dropped 0 bases, with 16 bases sitting between them. The germline V gene encodes CDR1 SEHNR and CDR2 FQNEAQ (reference sequence). CDR3 sequence reads: CASSTYPSQVNTEAFF. The CDR3 nucleotides are TGTGCCAGCAGCACCTACCCCTCCCAGGTGAACACTGAAGCTTTCTTT.

The chain couples TRBV28 to TRBJ2-7; tentatively, D is TRBD1 (6 bases). Looked up from germline, CDR1 is MDHEN and CDR2 is SYDVKM. The V end was cut by 6 bases, the J end by 4 bases, with 16 bases between. CDR3 length: 14 residues. CDR3 amino acids: CASRPWTVDYEQYF. The CDR3 region has the DNA TGTGCCAGCAGGCCCTGGACAGTCGATTACGAGCAGTACTTC.

The V call is TRBV10-1, the J call TRBJ2-1; D ambiguous. Looked up from germline, CDR1 is WNHNN and CDR2 is SYGVQD (reference sequence). There are 14 residues in the CDR3. With 0 bases removed from V and 6 bases from J, the gap between germline ends came to 9 bases. DNA of the CDR3: TGCGCCAGCAGTGAGTCGAGGTTAGCCAATGAGCAGTTCTTC. Translation: CASSESRLANEQFF.

The chain combines TRBV2 with TRBJ2-1, with TRBD2 as a possible D gene (6 bases). V was shortened by 7 bases and J by 4 bases, with 14 bases between the two germline ends. The CDR3 is made up of 14 amino acids. Germline values: CDR1 SNHLY, CDR2 FYNNEI. CDR3 DNA: TGTGCCAGCACGCGGGGAGGCAATTACAATGAGCAGTTCTTC. Amino acid sequence: CASTRGGNYNEQFF. Complete variable domain (other parts from reference TRBV2 and TRBJ2-1): EPEVTQTPSHQVTQMGQEVILRCVPISNHLYFYWYRQILGQKVEFLVSFYNNEISEKSEIFDDQFSVERPDGSNFTLKIRSTKLEDSAMYFCASTRGGNYNEQFFGPGTRLTVL.

This sequence joins TRBV6-5 and TRBJ2-2; 11 nucleotides match TRBD2. The CDR3 covers 16 residues. J lost 6 bases, V lost 4 bases, and 7 bases had no gene match. CDR1 and CDR2 (germline): MNHEY, SVGAGI. DNA of the CDR3: TGTGCCAGCAGTTTCGGACTAGCGGGCACCCCCGGGGAGCTGTTTTTT. This gives the protein CASSFGLAGTPGELFF.

The rearrangement uses TRBV6-4 and TRBJ2-2; 9 positions match TRBD1. This CDR3 region has 16 residues. The germline V gene has CDR1 MRHNA and CDR2 SNTAGT. V trimming: 7 bases; J trimming: 7 bases; junction bases outside the gene matches: 13. The CDR3 DNA sequence: TGTGCCAGCACTAGGAGCCCGGGACAGGGCGACGGGGAGCTGTTTTTT. Protein sequence: CASTRSPGQGDGELFF.

The rearrangement uses TRBV19 and TRBJ2-2, with D possibly being TRBD2 (5 bases). The CDR3 covers 14 residues. Germline V lookup: CDR1 LNHDA, CDR2 SQIVND (reference sequence). Trimming stripped 3 bases from V and 4 bases from J, with 9 bases between. CDR3 in DNA: TGTGCCAGTAGTATCGTCGGGGTCACCGGGGAGCTGTTTTTT. This sequence encodes CASSIVGVTGELFF.

The chain is built from TRBV7-9 and TRBJ1-3; TRBD1 aligns across 9 bases. The ends lost 4 bases at V and 6 bases at J; junction bases unmatched: 7. The length of the CDR3 is 15 residues. The germline gives CDR1 SEHNR, CDR2 FQNEAQ (reference sequence). The CDR3 region is CASSWVGQGKNTIYF. The CDR3 DNA follows: TGTGCCAGCAGCTGGGTTGGACAGGGGAAAAACACCATATATTTT.

The table lists this clone with a count of one. The V call is TRBV7-2, the J call TRBJ2-1; TRBD2 matches 7 bases. Per germline, CDR1 SGHTA and CDR2 FQGNSA. This CDR3 contains 16 residues. The V segment lost 1 base and the J segment 8 bases; nucleotides outside the gene matches: 11. The CDR3 nucleotides are TGTGCCAGCAGCTTAGGTTTGTTGCGGGAGCTTGATGAGCAGTTCTTC. This encodes CASSLGLLRELDEQFF.

V is TRBV7-3 and J is TRBJ2-7; no definite D call. Germline CDR1 is SGHTA and CDR2 is FQGTGA. This CDR3 has 15 residues. Trimming cost V 5 bases and J 2 bases, with 16 bases left between them. In DNA form, the CDR3 reads TGTGCCAGCAGCCTTGCCCCTTCAGTGGCCTACGAGCAGTACTTC. It is translated as CASSLAPSVAYEQYF.

V gene TRBV23-1 combines with J gene TRBJ2-7; 8 bases fit TRBD1. TRBV23-1 is labeled an ORF, and its function is uncertain. The CDR3 extends over 15 amino acids. The junction had 8 bases not matched to a gene; V was cut back by 0 bases and J by 7 bases. The CDR3 nucleotides are TGCGCCAGCAGTCAATCAAACAGGGGGGTCCAAGAGCAGTACTTC. It translates to CASSQSNRGVQEQYF.

The chain links TRBV28 to TRBJ2-7; weak D call: TRBD1 (6 bases). Germline loops: CDR1 MDHEN, CDR2 SYDVKM. This CDR3 has 17 residues. Trimming cost V 3 bases and J 2 bases, with 20 bases left between them. The CDR3 coding sequence is TGTGCCAGCAGTTTTAGGGTCCTCTCAGGGGTGGCCTACGAGCAGTACTTC. This codes for CASSFRVLSGVAYEQYF.

The rearrangement links TRBV19 to TRBJ1-2, with D possibly being TRBD1 (5 bases). The CDR3 is 14 amino acids. Germline-derived CDR1 and CDR2 are LNHDA and SQIVND (reference sequence). The V end was cut by 5 bases, the J end by 1 base, with 11 bases between. The CDR3 loop is CASSFQGSNYGYTF. The CDR3 DNA reads as TGTGCCAGTAGTTTCCAGGGAAGTAACTATGGCTACACCTTC.

V usage is TRBV7-6 and J usage is TRBJ2-5; 13 positions match TRBD2. There are 18 residues in the CDR3. The germline V gene has CDR1 SGHVS and CDR2 FNYEAQ. V trimming: 3 bases; J trimming: 5 bases; junction bases outside the gene matches: 12. The CDR3 spells CASSLGLAGSAGSETQYF. CDR3 nucleotides: TGTGCCAGCAGCTTGGGACTAGCGGGAAGTGCCGGTTCGGAGACCCAGTACTTC.

V and J are TRBV5-4 and TRBJ2-3, with TRBD1 as a possible D gene (5 bases). The CDR3 consists of 13 residues. Germline CDR1 reads SGHNT; CDR2 reads YYREEE (reference sequence). The ends were cut back, 4 bases at V and 4 bases at J, with 10 bases in the middle. Here the CDR3 reads CASSLWTSDTQYF. In nucleotides, the CDR3 is TGTGCCAGCAGCCTATGGACATCAGATACGCAGTATTTT. Filled out from reference TRBV5-4 and TRBJ2-3, the complete variable domain reads ETGVTQSPTHLIKTRGQQVTLRCSSQSGHNTVSWYQQALGQGPQFIFQYYREEENGRGNFPPRFSGLQFPNYSSELNVNALELDDSALYLCASSLWTSDTQYFGPGTRLTVL.

This chain joins TRBV7-9 and TRBJ2-7, with D unresolved. Trimming took 1 base from V and 4 from J, leaving 11 bases between them. The V gene's germline CDR1 is SEHNR and CDR2 FQNEAQ (reference sequence). This CDR3 has 14 amino acids. CDR3 sequence reads: CASSLGNAKYEQYF. The CDR3 DNA follows: TGTGCCAGCAGCTTAGGAAACGCTAAGTACGAGCAGTACTTC.

The V gene is TRBV11-2, the J gene TRBJ2-7; D gene ambiguous. The CDR3 contains 13 residues. The germline V and J ends were trimmed by 7 bases and 3 bases, with 13 bases remaining between them. Looked up from germline, CDR1 is SGHAT and CDR2 is FQNNGV. CDR3 amino acids: CASTPSPNYEQYF. CDR3 DNA: TGTGCCAGCACCCCAAGCCCAAACTACGAGCAGTACTTC.

The chain combines TRBV2 with TRBJ1-4, with 7 bases that match TRBD1. V shed 8 bases and J 0 bases; nucleotides not matched to a gene: 12. The CDR3 is made up of 17 amino acids. Germline V gene data show CDR1 as SNHLY and CDR2 as FYNNEI. The CDR3 nucleotides read TGTGCCAGCGCTCAGGGGGGATTTATTGCAACTAATGAAAAACTGTTTTTT. It specifies CASAQGGFIATNEKLFF. The whole variable domain, remainder taken from reference TRBV2 and TRBJ1-4, is EPEVTQTPSHQVTQMGQEVILRCVPISNHLYFYWYRQILGQKVEFLVSFYNNEISEKSEIFDDQFSVERPDGSNFTLKIRSTKLEDSAMYFCASAQGGFIATNEKLFFGSGTQLSVL.

The gene calls are TRBV7-9 and TRBJ2-7; 11 bases match TRBD2. This CDR3 has 16 amino acids. Trimming took 5 bases from V and 6 from J; bases not matched to a gene: 12. Germline V CDR1 and CDR2: SEHNR, FQNEAQ (reference sequence). DNA for the CDR3: TGTGCCAGCAGCGGGGGGGGAACTAGCGGGAGTGGCGAGCAGTACTTC. This gives the protein CASSGGGTSGSGEQYF.

J is TRBJ2-2 and V is TRBV6-1; no firm D call. The CDR3 consists of 14 residues. V shed 0 bases and J shed 6 bases, with 8 bases lying between them. Germline-derived CDR1 and CDR2 are MNHNS and SASEGT. CDR3 region: CASSEAVRAGELFF. The CDR3 DNA sequence: TGTGCCAGCAGTGAAGCTGTCCGTGCCGGGGAGCTGTTTTTT.

Only one count was recorded for this clone. The rearrangement links TRBV7-8 to TRBJ1-2, with D possibly matching TRBD1 (6 bases). This CDR3 spans 17 amino acids. The germline V and J ends were trimmed by 2 bases and 3 bases, with 19 bases remaining between them. Germline CDR1 is SGHVS and CDR2 is FQNEAQ. The DNA of the CDR3 is TGTGCCAGCAGCTTAACCGTCCGTGGACAGAGGGACTATGGCTACACCTTC. It codes for CASSLTVRGQRDYGYTF.

This clone has a single count. This rearrangement joins TRBV11-2 to TRBJ2-7; D perhaps matches TRBD2 (7 bases). This CDR3 is 17 amino acids long. Germline-derived CDR1 and CDR2 are SGHAT and FQNNGV. V was pared by 5 bases and J by 1 base, with 21 bases between. The CDR3 loop reads CASSTPLVGGRSYEQYF. The CDR3 bases are TGTGCCAGCAGCACACCCCTAGTGGGGGGGCGGTCCTACGAGCAGTACTTC.

The chain combines TRBV19 with TRBJ2-7; 8 nucleotides line up with TRBD1. The CDR3 has 15 residues. The V and J ends lost 5 bases and 0 bases, in that order; junction bases with no gene match: 6. Germline V CDR1 and CDR2: LNHDA, SQIVND (reference sequence). CDR3 DNA: TGTGCCAGTAGTCCTGACAGGGGAAGCTCCTACGAGCAGTACTTC. It codes for CASSPDRGSSYEQYF.

The rearrangement joins TRBV4-2 to TRBJ1-2; D is unresolved. The CDR3 spans 15 residues. V lost 0 bases and J 0 bases, leaving 8 bases between the germline ends. The germline CDR1 and CDR2 sequences are LGHNA and YNFKEQ. The chain's CDR3 is CASSQDSQANYGYTF. The DNA for the CDR3 is TGTGCCAGCAGCCAAGATTCCCAGGCTAACTATGGCTACACCTTC.